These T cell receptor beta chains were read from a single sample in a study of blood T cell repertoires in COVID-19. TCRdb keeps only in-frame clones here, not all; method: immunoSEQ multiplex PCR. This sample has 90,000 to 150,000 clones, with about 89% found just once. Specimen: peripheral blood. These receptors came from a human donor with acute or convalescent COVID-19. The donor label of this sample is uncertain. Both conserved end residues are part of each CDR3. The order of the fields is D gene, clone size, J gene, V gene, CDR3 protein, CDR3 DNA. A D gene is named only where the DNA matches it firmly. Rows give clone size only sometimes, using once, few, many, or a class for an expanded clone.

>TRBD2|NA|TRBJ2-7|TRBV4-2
CASSQELAFSYEQYF
TGTGCCAGCAGCCAAGAACTAGCGTTCTCCTACGAGCAGTACTTC
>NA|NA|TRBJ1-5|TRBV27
CASSLSGGRQPQHF
TGTGCCAGCAGTTTATCGGGGGGGCGGCAGCCCCAGCATTTT
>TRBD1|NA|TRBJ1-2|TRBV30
CAFTGGSYGYTF
TGTGCCTTTACAGGGGGCAGCTATGGCTACACCTTC
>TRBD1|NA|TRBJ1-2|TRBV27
CASSLSPGGSLGYTF
TGTGCCAGCAGTTTATCTCCAGGGGGCTCCCTTGGCTACACCTTC
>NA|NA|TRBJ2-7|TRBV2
CASKEGKIAYEQYF
TGTGCCAGCAAGGAGGGGAAGATCGCCTACGAGCAGTACTTC
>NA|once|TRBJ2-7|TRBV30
CAWSVGQLYEQYF
TGTGCCTGGAGTGTCGGACAGTTATACGAGCAGTACTTC
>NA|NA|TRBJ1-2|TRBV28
CASSFRGYGYTF
TGTGCCAGCAGTTTTCGGGGGTATGGCTACACCTTC
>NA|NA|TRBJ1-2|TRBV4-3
CASSQEALQVYGYTF
TGCGCCAGCAGCCAAGAGGCGCTTCAGGTCTATGGCTACACCTTC
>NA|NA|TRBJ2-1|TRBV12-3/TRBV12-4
CASSPRKFNEQFF
TGTGCCAGCAGTCCGCGCAAATTCAATGAGCAGTTCTTC
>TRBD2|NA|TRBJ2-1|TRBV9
CASSVGPQGLDWSYEQFF
TGTGCCAGCAGCGTAGGGCCCCAGGGACTAGACTGGAGTTATGAGCAGTTCTTC
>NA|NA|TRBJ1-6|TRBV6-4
CASSESTGSPLHF
TGTGCCAGCAGTGAATCGACGGGATCACCCCTCCACTTT
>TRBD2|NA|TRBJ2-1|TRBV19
CASSRRTSGGGYNEQFF
TGTGCCAGTAGTAGAAGGACTAGCGGGGGGGGTTATAATGAGCAGTTCTTC
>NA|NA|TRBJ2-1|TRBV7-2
CASSLALPGQNEQFF
TGTGCCAGCAGCTTAGCTCTACCGGGACAAAATGAGCAGTTCTTC
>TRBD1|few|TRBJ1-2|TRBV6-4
CASSDQRTGAVGCGYTF
TGTGCCAGCAGTGACCAAAGGACAGGGGCGGTCGGGTGTGGCTACACCTTC
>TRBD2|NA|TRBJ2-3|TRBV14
CASSQPPSGGTDTQYF
TGTGCCAGCAGCCAACCCCCTAGCGGTGGGACAGATACGCAGTATTTT
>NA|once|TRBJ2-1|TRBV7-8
CASSLRSFGGSNEQFF
TGTGCCAGCAGCCTCCGGTCGTTTGGGGGGAGTAATGAGCAGTTCTTC
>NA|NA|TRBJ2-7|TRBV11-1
CASSLQGSEQYF
TGTGCCAGCAGCCTTCAGGGGAGCGAGCAGTACTTC
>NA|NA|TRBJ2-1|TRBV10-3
CAISESYRGNEQFF
TGTGCCATCAGTGAGTCGTATAGAGGCAATGAGCAGTTCTTC
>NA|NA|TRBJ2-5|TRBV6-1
CASSEWGLAEETQYF
TGTGCCAGCAGTGAATGGGGGCTAGCGGAAGAGACCCAGTACTTC
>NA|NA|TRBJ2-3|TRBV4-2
CASSQEGRGWDTQYF
TGTGCCAGCAGCCAAGAAGGGCGGGGTTGGGATACGCAGTATTTT
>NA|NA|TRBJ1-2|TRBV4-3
CASSQESGYGYTF
TGCGCCAGCAGCCAAGAAAGCGGGTATGGCTACACCTTC
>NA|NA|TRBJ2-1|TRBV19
CASSVRNEQFF
TGTGCCAGTAGTGTCCGGAATGAGCAGTTCTTC
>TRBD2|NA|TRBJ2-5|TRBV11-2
CASSFGTSGGEEYF
TGTGCCAGCAGCTTCGGGACTAGCGGGGGCGAGGAGTACTTC
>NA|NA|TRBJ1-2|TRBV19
CASSPAGSNYGYTF
TGTGCCAGTAGTCCAGCCGGGTCGAACTATGGCTACACCTTC
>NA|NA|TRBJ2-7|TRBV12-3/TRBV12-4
CASRPPSSYEQYF
TGTGCCAGCAGACCACCCAGCTCCTACGAGCAGTACTTC
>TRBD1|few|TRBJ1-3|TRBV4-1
CASSSGQAFSGNTIYF
TGCGCCAGCAGCTCCGGACAGGCCTTCTCTGGAAACACCATATATTTT
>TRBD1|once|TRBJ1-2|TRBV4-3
CASSRIDRAQGGYTF
TGCGCCAGCAGCCGTATAGACAGGGCTCAGGGTGGCTACACCTTC